The 26 T cell receptor beta chains reported below all come from one sample, sequenced in a study of T cell responses to AZD1222 COVID-19 vaccine. Assay: immunoSEQ multiplex PCR; the TCRdb copy retains only in-frame clones and omits some. The sample lists 140,000 to 150,000 clones, roughly 93% occurring once. The material was peripheral blood, obtained 28 days after the second AZD1222 dose. The receptors shown here come from an adult who received the AZD1222 COVID-19 vaccine.

The rearrangement links TRBV6-5 to TRBJ1-4; 7 bases are a match to TRBD1. V trimming: 7 bases; J trimming: 7 bases; junction bases outside the gene matches: 9. CDR3 length: 14 amino acids. Germline CDR1 and CDR2: MNHEY and SVGAGI. CDR3 bases: TGTGCCAGCAATAGACAGGGTCAGGGTGAAAAACTGTTTTTT. This encodes CASNRQGQGEKLFF.

This chain links TRBV3-1 (or the pseudogene TRBV3-2) with TRBJ2-7, with no clear D. The CDR3 contains 14 residues. The V gene's germline CDR1 is LGHDT and CDR2 YNNKEL (reference sequence). V was trimmed by 1 base and J by 0 bases, leaving 7 bases between them. DNA of the CDR3: TGTGCCAGCAGCCAAGTGGTTGACTCCTACGAGCAGTACTTC. This codes for CASSQVVDSYEQYF.

V is TRBV7-9 and J is TRBJ1-1; D is perhaps TRBD1 (5 bases). The ends were cut back, 6 bases at V and 0 bases at J, with 11 bases in the middle. The CDR3 runs 14 residues. Germline V gene data show CDR1 as SEHNR and CDR2 as FQNEAQ (reference sequence). CDR3 DNA: TGTGCCAGCAGACAAGGGGCCATGAACACTGAAGCTTTCTTT. Protein product: CASRQGAMNTEAFF.

J is TRBJ2-3 and V is TRBV20-1, with D unresolved. CDR1 and CDR2 from the germline V gene are DFQATT and SNEGSKA (reference sequence). V lost 2 bases and J lost 5, with 2 bases in between. This CDR3 comprises 10 residues. CDR3 in DNA: TGCAGTGCTAGATTAGATACGCAGTATTTT. This codes for CSARLDTQYF.

J is TRBJ2-3 and V is TRBV20-1, with TRBD2 matching over 11 bases. J lost 4 bases, V lost 6 bases, and 9 bases had no gene match. Germline V gene sequence: CDR1 DFQATT, CDR2 SNEGSKA (reference sequence). This CDR3 region has 15 residues. The CDR3 region has the DNA TGCAGTGCCAGTATTAGCGGGGGGGCGTCAGATACGCAGTATTTT. Protein sequence: CSASISGGASDTQYF.

The chain joins TRBV3-1 (or the pseudogene TRBV3-2) to TRBJ2-1; perhaps TRBD1 as D (6 bases). CDR3 length equals 14 residues. Germline lookup yields CDR1 LGHDT and CDR2 YNNKEL (reference sequence). With 3 bases removed from V and 3 bases from J, the gap between germline ends came to 9 bases. The DNA of the CDR3 is TGTGCCAGCAGCCAGGACAGAGTCTACAATGAGCAGTTCTTC. The encoded protein is CASSQDRVYNEQFF.

The V gene is TRBV4-2, the J gene TRBJ1-1; D may be TRBD1 (6 bases). This CDR3 comprises 14 residues. V was shortened by 4 bases and J by 2 bases, with 11 bases between the two germline ends. Germline assignment: CDR1 LGHNA and CDR2 YNFKEQ. This chain's CDR3 is CASSLGQRNTEAFF. The CDR3 DNA reads as TGTGCCAGCAGCCTTGGACAGAGAAACACTGAAGCTTTCTTT.

A note on this clone: The CDR3 does not end in the conserved phenylalanine or tryptophan, so this is likely a read error. It is unclear where the CDR3 begins or ends on the DNA, so no DNA is shown, and the CDR3 is as TCRdb lists it. This sequence joins TRBV7-9 and TRBJ1-1. The CDR3 length equals 12 residues, ends included. The germline gives CDR1 SEHNR, CDR2 FQNEAQ (reference sequence). The CDR3 here is CASRPEALAGIR.

The chain uses TRBV7-9 and TRBJ2-1; TRBD1 matches 11 bases. Germline-derived CDR1 and CDR2 are SEHNR and FQNEAQ (reference sequence). The CDR3 covers 15 residues. Germline trimming cut 1 base from V and 16 bases from J; bases unmatched to any gene: 12. The CDR3 spells CASSLDPFRDRGYFF. The CDR3 nucleotides read TGTGCCAGCAGCTTAGACCCCTTCCGGGACAGGGGGTATTTCTTC.

The rearrangement uses TRBV9 and TRBJ1-2; D perhaps matches TRBD1 (6 bases). Germline CDR1 is SGDLS and CDR2 is YYNGEE. The V end was cut by 3 bases, the J end by 4 bases, with 25 bases between. The CDR3 sequence is 18 residues long. The CDR3 region has the DNA TGTGCCAGCAGCGCGAAAGGAACGCCCGGGACACCACTCTATGGCTACACCTTC. Translating it yields CASSAKGTPGTPLYGYTF.

The chain combines TRBV9 with TRBJ1-2; TRBD1 might be the D (5 bases). The CDR3 has 15 residues. Germline V gene lookup returns CDR1 SGDLS and CDR2 YYNGEE. Trimming cost V 4 bases and J 2 bases, with 15 bases left between them. CDR3 sequence (DNA): TGTGCCAGCAGCTTCAGTCTTGGGGGGAACTATGGCTACACCTTC. Translating it yields CASSFSLGGNYGYTF.

The rearrangement joins TRBV7-9 to TRBJ2-2; TRBD1 aligns across 8 bases. V was clipped by 3 bases and J by 11 bases; unmatched bases: 2. Germline V gene data show CDR1 as SEHNR and CDR2 as FQNEAQ (reference sequence). The CDR3 has 12 amino acids. This chain's CDR3 is CASSFGQGELFF. CDR3 in DNA: TGTGCCAGCAGCTTCGGACAGGGTGAGCTGTTTTTT.

J is TRBJ2-7 and V is TRBV5-6; maybe TRBD1 (6 bases). CDR1 is SGHDT and CDR2 is YYEEEE in the germline V gene. V was trimmed by 2 bases and J by 1 base, leaving 10 bases between them. The CDR3 contains 14 residues. The DNA of the CDR3 is TGTGCCAGCAGCTTATTACAGGGTTCCTACGAGCAGTACTTC. Its translation is CASSLLQGSYEQYF.

The chain recombines TRBV19 with TRBJ2-2, with D hard to call. Trimming shortened V by 3 bases and J by 1 base, and 15 bases separated the two germline ends. The V gene's germline CDR1 is LNHDA and CDR2 SQIVND (reference sequence). The CDR3 is 17 amino acids. DNA of the CDR3: TGTGCCAGTAGTATGAGTAGTTGGCGCGTGAACACCGGGGAGCTGTTTTTT. This codes for CASSMSSWRVNTGELFF.

The chain recombines TRBV20-1 with TRBJ2-7; tentative D call: TRBD2 (6 bases). Trimming left V 6 bases short and J 5 bases short, with 11 bases between. Germline CDR1 DFQATT, CDR2 SNEGSKA (reference sequence). CDR3 length: 11 residues. CDR3 sequence (DNA): TGCAGTGCCCACCGGGGGAACGAGCAGTACTTC. Amino acid sequence: CSAHRGNEQYF.

V usage is TRBV10-3 and J usage is TRBJ2-3; a weak D match, TRBD1 (6 bases). V lost 0 bases, J lost 3 bases, and 16 bases lay in between. The CDR3 has 17 residues. Germline values: CDR1 ENHRY, CDR2 SYGVKD. The DNA of the CDR3 is TGTGCCATCAGTGAGTCGAACCCCAGGGGACGGACAGATACGCAGTATTTT. Its protein product is CAISESNPRGRTDTQYF.

V usage is TRBV10-3 and J usage is TRBJ1-1; a weak D match, TRBD1 (5 bases). Per the germline V gene, CDR1 is ENHRY and CDR2 is SYGVKD. Trimming took 0 bases from V and 4 from J, leaving 9 bases between them. The CDR3 is made up of 14 amino acids. CDR3 nucleotide sequence: TGTGCCATCAGTGAGTCGATTGGGACCACTGAAGCTTTCTTT. It is translated as CAISESIGTTEAFF.

The chain links TRBV12-3 or TRBV12-4 to TRBJ2-4; D is unclear. Trimming cost V 5 bases and J 9 bases, with 11 bases left between them. The CDR3 has 12 residues. CDR3 sequence (DNA): TGTGCCAGCAGTCCCCAGCGCTCCATTCAGTACTTC. As protein: CASSPQRSIQYF.

The chain combines TRBV6-5 with TRBJ1-2; D unresolved. Between the trimmed V and J ends, which lost 0 bases and 7 bases, there was a span of 12 bases. Germline-derived CDR1 and CDR2 are MNHEY and SVGAGI. The CDR3 is made up of 14 amino acids. CDR3 amino acids: CASSYSRIQAGYTF. The CDR3 DNA is TGTGCCAGCAGTTACTCCCGTATTCAGGCTGGCTACACCTTC.

The V gene is TRBV5-6, the J gene TRBJ2-7; 7 nucleotides align to TRBD2. The trim removed 3 bases at V and 3 bases at J, leaving 6 bases unmatched. The length of the CDR3 is 14 residues. The germline CDR1 and CDR2 sequences are SGHDT and YYEEEE. For the CDR3, the DNA is TGTGCCAGCAGCTCCAAGCGGGGCCTCTACGAGCAGTACTTC. It specifies CASSSKRGLYEQYF.

The chain carries TRBV6-5 and TRBJ2-5; D is perhaps TRBD1 or TRBD2 (5 bases each). Trimming took 6 bases from V and 3 from J, leaving 11 bases between them. The V gene's germline CDR1 is MNHEY and CDR2 SVGAGI. This CDR3 is built from 13 residues. The CDR3 DNA sequence: TGTGCCAGCAGCCGGGACCTAAAAGAGACCCAGTACTTC. It encodes CASSRDLKETQYF.

In its sample, this clone was seen a few times. The genes are TRBV19 and TRBJ1-2, with D unresolved. Germline assignment: CDR1 LNHDA and CDR2 SQIVND (reference sequence). The CDR3 length is 13 residues. Trimming shortened V by 6 bases and J by 0 bases, and 8 bases separated the two germline ends. This CDR3 is CASRINSNYGYTF. The CDR3 nucleotides read TGTGCCAGTAGGATAAATTCTAACTATGGCTACACCTTC.

V is TRBV7-9 and J is TRBJ1-1; the D gene is possibly TRBD1 (5 bases). In germline, CDR1 is SEHNR, CDR2 FQNEAQ (reference sequence). Trimming shortened V by 5 bases and J by 3 bases, and 7 bases separated the two germline ends. The CDR3 runs to 12 residues. The DNA for the CDR3 is TGTGCCAGCAGCCCCAGGGACACTGAAGCTTTCTTT. It yields the protein CASSPRDTEAFF.

V usage is TRBV9 and J usage is TRBJ2-2; TRBD2 aligns across 9 bases. The trim removed 3 bases at V and 4 bases at J, leaving 13 bases unmatched. The CDR3 runs to 18 residues. The germline V gene encodes CDR1 SGDLS and CDR2 YYNGEE. The CDR3 sequence: CASSAIPSAGGGTGELFF. In nucleotides, the CDR3 is TGTGCCAGCAGCGCCATTCCTTCAGCGGGAGGTGGCACCGGGGAGCTGTTTTTT.

The chain has TRBV19 and TRBJ2-3; 8 nucleotides agree with TRBD1. The CDR3 runs 16 residues. Trimming removed 6 bases from V and 1 base from J; junction bases left unmatched: 9. The germline CDR1 and CDR2 sequences are LNHDA and SQIVND (reference sequence). DNA of the CDR3: TGTGCCAGTAGCCGATCTTCAGGGGGCGGCACAGATACGCAGTATTTT. Protein product: CASSRSSGGGTDTQYF.

The chain is built from TRBV5-6 and TRBJ2-3, with TRBD1 matching 7 bases. CDR3 length: 13 amino acids. V shed 6 bases, J shed 3 bases, and the junction held 4 bases outside the gene matches. Germline CDR1 SGHDT, CDR2 YYEEEE. DNA of the CDR3: TGTGCCAGCAACAGACAGGGTACAGATACGCAGTATTTT. Its protein is CASNRQGTDTQYF.